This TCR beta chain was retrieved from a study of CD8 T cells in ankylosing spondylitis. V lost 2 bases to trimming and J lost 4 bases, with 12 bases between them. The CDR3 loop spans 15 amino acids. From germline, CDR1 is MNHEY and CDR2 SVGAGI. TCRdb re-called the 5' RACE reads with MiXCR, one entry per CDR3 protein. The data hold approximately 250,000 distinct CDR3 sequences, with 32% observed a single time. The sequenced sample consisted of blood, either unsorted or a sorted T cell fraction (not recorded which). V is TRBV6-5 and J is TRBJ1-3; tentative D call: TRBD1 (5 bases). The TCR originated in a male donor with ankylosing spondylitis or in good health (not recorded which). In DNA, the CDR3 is TGTGCCAGCAGTTACGGGGGATCAGCCGGAAACACCATATATTTT. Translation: CASSYGGSAGNTIYF.